A selection of T cell receptor beta chains follows, all from one sample in a study of molecular identifiers for immune sequencing clone quantification. TCRdb passed the PCR reads through MiXCR, listing each CDR3 protein once. Among 65,000 or so distinct CDR3 sequences listed, about a fifth were seen once. The sample comprised naive CD8+ T cells from blood, with Jurkat cell RNA spiked in. All receptors come from a human donor in good health. Some libraries in this study had Jurkat cell RNA spiked in. CDR3s include the opening cysteine and the closing phenylalanine or tryptophan. The D gene is left open where the match is weak. The size of a clone is reported for some rows only, either as once, few or many, or as a class for expanded clones.

TGTGCCAGCGAGACCTGGGACAGGGGGAATTCACCCCTCCACTTT	CASETWDRGNSPLHF	many	TRBD1	TRBJ1-6	TRBV6-2/TRBV6-3
TGTGCCAGCAGCTTAGAGAGGGGGAGAGGACTAGTTATCTACGAGCAGTACTTC	CASSLERGRGLVIYEQYF	-	-	TRBJ2-7	TRBV7-9
TGTGCCAGCACAGGCCTCGACTCCTACGAGCAGTACTTC	CASTGLDSYEQYF	-	-	TRBJ2-7	TRBV3-1
TGTGCCACCAGTGATTCGGGACTGTCGGATACGCAGTATTTT	CATSDSGLSDTQYF	few	-	TRBJ2-3	TRBV24-1
TGCAGTGCCTATGAGACTAGCGGGCTAATGTTAGCCAAAAACATTCAGTACTTC	CSAYETSGLMLAKNIQYF	many	TRBD2	TRBJ2-4	TRBV20-1
TGTGCCAGCAGCGTAGCTGTCCCAGATACGCAGTATTTT	CASSVAVPDTQYF	many	-	TRBJ2-3	TRBV9
TGTGCCATCAGTGAGGGGGTTGCGGGAGACCGTTACAATGAGCAGTTCTTC	CAISEGVAGDRYNEQFF	-	TRBD2	TRBJ2-1	TRBV10-3
TGTGCCAGTAGGGACACAGGCTCCTATAATTCACCCCTCCACTTT	CASRDTGSYNSPLHF	-	-	TRBJ1-6	TRBV19
TGTGCCAGCAGCTTAGGATTCGGCGGGAGTATCGACGAGCAGTACTTC	CASSLGFGGSIDEQYF	many	TRBD2	TRBJ2-7	TRBV7-9
TGTGCCAGCAGCTTATCTTCTAGCAACAATGAGCAGTTCTTC	CASSLSSSNNEQFF	many	-	TRBJ2-1	TRBV7-9
TGCGCCAGCAGCCAAGATCGCGTGGCGAGCGGGGAGCTGTTTTTT	CASSQDRVASGELFF	-	-	TRBJ2-2	TRBV4-3
TGTGCCAGCAGCCAAGACGATTTTAGCGAGACCTACAATGAGCAGTTCTTC	CASSQDDFSETYNEQFF	-	-	TRBJ2-1	TRBV3-1
TGTGCCAGCAGTTACCAAGAGACCCAGTACTTC	CASSYQETQYF	many	-	TRBJ2-5	TRBV6-2/TRBV6-3
TGTGCCAGCAGCAAAACCCGTTGGAACAGCACAGATACGCAGTATTTT	CASSKTRWNSTDTQYF	few	-	TRBJ2-3	TRBV21-1
TGTGCCAGCAGCCCTGGGCGAGCTGAAGCTTTCTTT	CASSPGRAEAFF	many	-	TRBJ1-1	TRBV7-8
TGTGCCAGCAGCCAAGATAACGAAAAACTGTTTTTT	CASSQDNEKLFF	many	-	TRBJ1-4	TRBV4-2
TGTGCCAGCAGCTTAATGGGACAAGAGACCCAGTACTTC	CASSLMGQETQYF	many	-	TRBJ2-5	TRBV7-3
TGTGCCAGCAGCCCACCGACAGTGCTTGAAGCTTTCTTT	CASSPPTVLEAFF	many	-	TRBJ1-1	TRBV7-9
TGTGCCAGCAGCGACCTCCGAGCGGGAGGGCACACCGGGGAGCTGTTTTTT	CASSDLRAGGHTGELFF	-	TRBD2	TRBJ2-2	TRBV9
TGTGCCAGCAGTCGGGGGTCCTCCTACAATGAGCAGTTCTTC	CASSRGSSYNEQFF	-	-	TRBJ2-1	TRBV27
TGTGCCAGCCGCTCCGGTCGACAGGGGGCGCCTTACGAGCAGTACTTC	CASRSGRQGAPYEQYF	-	TRBD1	TRBJ2-7	TRBV7-3
TGTGCCAGCAGCCCCCTACTAGCGGGAAGGTGGGAGCAGTACTTC	CASSPLLAGRWEQYF	-	TRBD2	TRBJ2-7	TRBV9
TGTGCCAGCAGCTTAGATCCCAATGAGCAGTTCTTC	CASSLDPNEQFF	many	-	TRBJ2-1	TRBV11-2
TGTGCCAGCAGCCAAGATCGGGGGCAGAACTATGGCTACACCTTC	CASSQDRGQNYGYTF	many	-	TRBJ1-2	TRBV4-2
TGTGCCAGCAGCTTATTTACCCTCACCCATGAGCAGTCCTTC	CASSLFTLTHEQSF	once	-	TRBJ2-1	TRBV7-2